This TCR beta chain was sequenced during a study of CD8+ T cells in alopecia areata. The CDR3 extends over 13 amino acids. Looked up from germline, CDR1 is MGHRA and CDR2 is YSYEKL. Trimming cost V 3 bases and J 6 bases, with 11 bases left between them. Treatment specified: oral pan-JAK inhibitor, 5-10 mg twice daily. This clone has a handful of counts. cDNA serving as the sequencing template came from extracted, reverse transcribed RNA. The method was immunoSEQ multiplex PCR; TCRdb's version includes in-frame clones alone and lacks a portion of them. This table holds 200,000 to 250,000 clones, around three fifths found once.

This chain joins TRBV4-1 and TRBJ1-2; D unresolved. The specimen was CD4+ T cells sorted from blood, collected at week 4, from a patient treated with tofacitinib. This clonotype was sampled from a human donor with alopecia areata. Written as DNA, the CDR3 is TGCGCCAGCAGCCACCCCGCAACGGATGGCTACACCTTC. Translated: CASSHPATDGYTF.